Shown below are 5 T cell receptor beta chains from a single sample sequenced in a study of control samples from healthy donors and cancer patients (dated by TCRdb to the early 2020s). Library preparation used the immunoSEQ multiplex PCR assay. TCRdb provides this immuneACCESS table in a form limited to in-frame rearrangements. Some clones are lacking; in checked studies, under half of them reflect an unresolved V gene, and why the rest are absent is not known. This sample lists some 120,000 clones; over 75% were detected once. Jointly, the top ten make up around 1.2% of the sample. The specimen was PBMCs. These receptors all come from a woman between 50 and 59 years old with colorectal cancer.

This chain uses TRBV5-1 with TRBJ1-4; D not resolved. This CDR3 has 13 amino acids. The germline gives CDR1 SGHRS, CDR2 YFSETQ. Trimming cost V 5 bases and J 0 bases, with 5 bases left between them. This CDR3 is CASRRATNEKLFF. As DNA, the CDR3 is TGCGCCAGCAGACGGGCAACTAATGAAAAACTGTTTTTT. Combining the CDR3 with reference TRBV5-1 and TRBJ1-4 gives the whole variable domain KAGVTQTPRYLIKTRGQQVTLSCSPISGHRSVSWYQQTPGQGLQFLFEYFSETQRNKGNFPGRFSGRQFSNSRSEMNVSTLELGDSALYLCASRRATNEKLFFGSGTQLSVL.

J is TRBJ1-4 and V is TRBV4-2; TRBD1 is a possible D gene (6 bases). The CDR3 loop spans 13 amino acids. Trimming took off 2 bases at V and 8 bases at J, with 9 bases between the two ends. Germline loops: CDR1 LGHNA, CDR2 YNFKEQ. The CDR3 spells CASSQTQGEKLFF. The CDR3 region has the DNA TGTGCCAGCAGCCAAACGCAGGGGGAAAAACTGTTTTTT.

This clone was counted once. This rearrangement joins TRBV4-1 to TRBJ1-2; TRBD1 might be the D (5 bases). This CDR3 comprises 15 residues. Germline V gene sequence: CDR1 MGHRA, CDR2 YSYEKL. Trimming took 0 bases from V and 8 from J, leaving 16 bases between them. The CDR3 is CASSQDREGSGGYTF. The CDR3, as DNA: TGCGCCAGCAGCCAAGATCGCGAGGGGTCTGGAGGCTACACCTTC.

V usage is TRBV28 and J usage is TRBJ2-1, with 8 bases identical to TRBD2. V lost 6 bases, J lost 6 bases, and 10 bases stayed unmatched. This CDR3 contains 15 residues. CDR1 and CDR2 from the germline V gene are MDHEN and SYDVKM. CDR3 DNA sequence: TGTGCCAGCAGCCTTCCGGGGGGGCCGTTCAATGAGCAGTTCTTC. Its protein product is CASSLPGGPFNEQFF.

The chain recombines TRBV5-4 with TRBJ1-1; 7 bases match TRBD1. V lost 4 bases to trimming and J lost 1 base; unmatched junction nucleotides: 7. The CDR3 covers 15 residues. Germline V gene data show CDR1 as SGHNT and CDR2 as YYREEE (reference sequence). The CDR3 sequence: CASSADRLGNTEAFF. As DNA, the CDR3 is TGTGCCAGCAGCGCGGACAGGCTGGGGAACACTGAAGCTTTCTTT.